This TCR beta chain originates from a study of PD-1 blockade in mismatch repair-deficient tumors. The V gene lost 2 bases and the J gene lost 2 bases, with 8 bases spanning the gap. The V gene's germline CDR1 is SGHTS and CDR2 YDEGEE. This CDR3 is built from 14 residues. Data came from immunoSEQ multiplex PCR; TCRdb stores just in-frame clones and leaves some out. The table lists under 150,000 clones, around 87% of them singletons. The sequence was obtained from an adult with mismatch repair-deficient cancer. The V call is TRBV5-8, the J call TRBJ1-5; no reliable D call. The sequencing used peripheral blood, collected 44 weeks after starting pembrolizumab. This CDR3 reads CASSLWTCNQPQHF. CDR3 nucleotide sequence: TGTGCCAGCAGCTTATGGACTTGCAATCAGCCCCAGCATTTT. Based on the CDR3 plus reference TRBV5-8 and TRBJ1-5, the full variable domain is EAGVTQSPTHLIKTRGQQATLRCSPISGHTSVYWYQQALGLGLQFLLWYDEGEERNRGNFPPRFSGRQFPNYSSELNVNALELEDSALYLCASSLWTCNQPQHFGDGTRLSIL.